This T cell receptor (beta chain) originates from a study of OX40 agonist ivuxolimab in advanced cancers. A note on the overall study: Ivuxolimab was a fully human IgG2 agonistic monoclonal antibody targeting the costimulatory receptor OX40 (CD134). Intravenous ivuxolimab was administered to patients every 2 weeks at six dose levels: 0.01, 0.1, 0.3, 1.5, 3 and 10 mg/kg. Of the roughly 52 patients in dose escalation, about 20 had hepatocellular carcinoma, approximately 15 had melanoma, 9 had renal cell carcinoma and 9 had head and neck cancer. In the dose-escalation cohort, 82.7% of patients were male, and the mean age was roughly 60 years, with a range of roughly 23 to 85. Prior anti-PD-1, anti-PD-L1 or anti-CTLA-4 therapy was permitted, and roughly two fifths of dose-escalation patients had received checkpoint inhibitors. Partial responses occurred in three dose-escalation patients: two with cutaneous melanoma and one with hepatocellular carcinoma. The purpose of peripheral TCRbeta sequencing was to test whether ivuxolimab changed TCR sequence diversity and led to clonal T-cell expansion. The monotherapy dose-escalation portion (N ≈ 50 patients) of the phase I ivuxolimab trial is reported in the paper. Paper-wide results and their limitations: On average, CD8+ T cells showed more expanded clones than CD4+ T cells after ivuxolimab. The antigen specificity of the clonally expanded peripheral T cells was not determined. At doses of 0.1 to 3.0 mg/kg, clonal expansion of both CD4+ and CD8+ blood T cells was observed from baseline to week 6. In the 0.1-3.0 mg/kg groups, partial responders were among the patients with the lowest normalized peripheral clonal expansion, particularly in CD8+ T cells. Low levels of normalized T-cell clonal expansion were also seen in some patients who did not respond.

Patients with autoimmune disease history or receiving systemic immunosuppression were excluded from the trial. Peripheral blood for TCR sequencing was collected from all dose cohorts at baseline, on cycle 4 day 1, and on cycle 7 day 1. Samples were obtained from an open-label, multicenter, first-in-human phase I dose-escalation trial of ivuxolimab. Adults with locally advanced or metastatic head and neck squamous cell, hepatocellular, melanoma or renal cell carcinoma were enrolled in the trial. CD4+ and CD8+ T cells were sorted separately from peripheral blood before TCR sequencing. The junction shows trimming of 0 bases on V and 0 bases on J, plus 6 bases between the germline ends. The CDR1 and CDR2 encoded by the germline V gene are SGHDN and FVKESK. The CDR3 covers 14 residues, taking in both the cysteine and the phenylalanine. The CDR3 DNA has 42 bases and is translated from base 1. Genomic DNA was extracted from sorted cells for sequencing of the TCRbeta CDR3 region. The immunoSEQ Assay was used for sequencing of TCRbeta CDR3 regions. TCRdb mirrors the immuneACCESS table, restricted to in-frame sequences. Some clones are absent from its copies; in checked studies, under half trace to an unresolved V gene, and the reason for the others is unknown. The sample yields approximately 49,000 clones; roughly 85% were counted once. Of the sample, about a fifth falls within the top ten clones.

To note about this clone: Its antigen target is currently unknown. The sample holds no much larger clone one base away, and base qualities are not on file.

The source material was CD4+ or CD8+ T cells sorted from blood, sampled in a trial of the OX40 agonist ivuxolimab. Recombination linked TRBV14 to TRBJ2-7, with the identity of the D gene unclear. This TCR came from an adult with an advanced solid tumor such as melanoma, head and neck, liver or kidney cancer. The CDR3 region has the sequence CASSQDYNSYEQYF. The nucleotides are TGTGCCAGCAGCCAAGACTACAACTCCTACGAGCAGTACTTC.